This T cell receptor beta chain was retrieved from a study of blood T cell repertoires in COVID-19. On the study more broadly: Acute and convalescent COVID-19 specimens originated in the United States, Italy and Spain. Nucleic acid was either cDNA or gDNA, and it came from T cells, B-cell-depleted T cells, or PBMCs.

V was pared by 4 bases and J by 1 base, with 8 bases between. The CDR3 is 15 residues long. Germline V gives CDR1 MDHEN, CDR2 SYDVKM. Original methodology: Nucleated cell counts were estimated from reference gene primer amplification. Measured with immunoSEQ multiplex PCR; TCRdb has only the in-frame clones, and not every one. The V and J calls and clone size are taken from that table; D and trimming were inferred from the DNA. Counted here are about 140,000 clones, 65% to 90% occurring once; the ten biggest clones make up approximately 8%. Material for sequencing was peripheral blood. The TCR comes from a human donor in a cohort sampled during active COVID-19. The rearrangement links TRBV28 to TRBJ2-6; possibly TRBD1 for D (5 bases). The CDR3 region is CASSSQGSGANVLTF. Written as DNA, the CDR3 is TGTGCCAGCAGTTCCCAGGGTTCTGGGGCCAACGTCCTGACTTTC. The variable domain in full, with the rest retrieved from reference TRBV28 and TRBJ2-6, is DVKVTQSSRYLVKRTGEKVFLECVQDMDHENMFWYRQDPGLGLRLIYFSYDVKMKEKGDIPEGYSVSREKKERFSLILESASTNQTSMYLCASSSQGSGANVLTFGAGSRLTVL.